This TCR beta chain was sequenced during a study of PD-L1 blockade in urothelial cancer. Overall study: The median number of T cells present in blood samples was about 130,000.

V was pared by 7 bases and J by 2 bases, with 8 bases of the junction left unmatched. This CDR3 spans 16 amino acids. The germline CDR1 and CDR2 sequences are MNHNY and SVGAGI (reference sequence). Clones were sequenced by immunoSEQ multiplex PCR, and TCRdb holds only the in-frame ones, with some missing. The data hold 50,000 or so clones, with approximately 86% observed a single time. Time point noted: peripheral blood 6 weeks after treatment start. Sequenced here: PBMCs, sampled around atezolizumab (anti-PD-L1) treatment. This chain connects TRBV6-6 to TRBJ2-2; 9 bases agree with TRBD2. The TCR sequence derives from a man between 60 and 75 years old with urothelial cancer. In DNA form, the CDR3 reads TGTGCCAGCAAAAGCGGGGGGAACCTTAACACCGGGGAGCTGTTTTTT. Translation: CASKSGGNLNTGELFF.